These 27 T cell receptor beta chains were sequenced from one sample in a study of CD8 T cells in ankylosing spondylitis. Study-wide results and limits: Blood of patients with ankylosing spondylitis appeared to be characterized by a TCR beta motif of eight highly homologous variants.

Using its own MiXCR run on the 5' RACE reads, TCRdb lists one record per CDR3 protein. The data show 450,000 or so distinct CDR3 sequences, roughly a quarter seen once. Which antigens these TCRs recognize remains unknown. Source material: blood, either unsorted or a sorted T cell fraction (not recorded which). The receptors here all came from a male donor with ankylosing spondylitis.

The rearrangement uses TRBV6-1 and TRBJ1-2; 7 nucleotides match TRBD1. Germline loops: CDR1 MNHNS, CDR2 SASEGT. The CDR3 sequence is 14 residues long. V dropped 6 bases and J dropped 7; count of bases not matched to a gene: 11. The CDR3 DNA reads TGTGCCAGCAGCCAGGGACAGACCTATAGTGGCTACACCTTC. This sequence encodes CASSQGQTYSGYTF.

This sequence joins TRBV11-2 and TRBJ2-2; TRBD2 matches at 10 bases. CDR3 length equals 18 residues. Looked up from germline, CDR1 is SGHAT and CDR2 is FQNNGV. V gave up 7 bases and J gave up 2 bases; unmatched junction bases: 13. The CDR3 coding sequence is TGTGCCAGCACTCTCAGGGGGCTAGCGGGAGATAACACCGGGGAGCTGTTTTTT. This gives the protein CASTLRGLAGDNTGELFF.

V usage is TRBV15 and J usage is TRBJ2-1; TRBD2 matches at 10 bases. Trimming took 3 bases from V and 1 from J; bases not matched to a gene: 9. The V gene's germline CDR1 is LNHNV and CDR2 YYDKDF (reference sequence). The CDR3 length is 18 residues. CDR3 in DNA: TGTGCCACCAGCAGTCCAAGGAGGACTAGCGGATCCTACAATGAGCAGTTCTTC. It encodes CATSSPRRTSGSYNEQFF.

The CDR3 loop reads CASSLALDRKQFF. The CDR3 bases are TGTGCCAGCAGTTTAGCGCTAGACCGCAAGCAGTTCTTC. The chain recombines TRBV12-3 or TRBV12-4 with TRBJ2-1; no reliable D call. The CDR3 has 13 residues. The ends were cut back, 0 bases at V and 11 bases at J, with 11 bases in the middle.

CDR3: CASSVNRGLGYTF. The CDR3, as DNA: TGTGCCAGCAGCGTCAACAGGGGACTTGGCTACACCTTC. The chain is built from TRBV7-8 and TRBJ1-2; 7 nucleotides line up with TRBD1. The CDR3 has 13 amino acids. The V segment lost 5 bases and the J segment 7 bases; nucleotides outside the gene matches: 7. Germline CDR1 reads SGHVS; CDR2 reads FQNEAQ.

J is TRBJ2-7 and V is TRBV3-1; tentatively, D is TRBD1 (6 bases). Germline CDR1 and CDR2: LGHDT and YNNKEL (reference sequence). Trimming took 5 bases from V and 0 from J, leaving 14 bases between them. CDR3 length: 15 residues. The CDR3 protein is CASSWTVKGSYEQYF. The CDR3 DNA follows: TGTGCCAGCAGCTGGACAGTCAAAGGCTCCTACGAGCAGTACTTC.

This clonotype came up once. The J gene is TRBJ1-6, the V gene TRBV4-1; 7 positions match TRBD1. CDR1 and CDR2 (germline): MGHRA, YSYEKL. The V segment lost 4 bases and the J segment 2 bases; nucleotides outside the gene matches: 17. There are 20 residues in the CDR3. The CDR3 DNA follows: TGCGCCAGCAGCCTCCCGAGGGGACAGTCCCTCCTCCCCTATAATTCACCCCTCCACTTT. It encodes CASSLPRGQSLLPYNSPLHF.

The chain has TRBV15 and TRBJ2-5, with 9 bases aligning to TRBD2. J gave up 1 base and V 5 bases, and 5 bases lay outside the gene matches. This CDR3 is 15 amino acids long. Germline values: CDR1 LNHNV, CDR2 YYDKDF (reference sequence). CDR3 amino acids: CATSGAGGLQETQYF. CDR3 DNA sequence: TGTGCCACCAGCGGAGCGGGAGGCCTCCAAGAGACCCAGTACTTC.

The rearrangement links TRBV2 to TRBJ1-1, with 9 positions matching TRBD1. The CDR3 consists of 14 residues. Per germline, CDR1 SNHLY and CDR2 FYNNEI. V lost 2 bases and J lost 5; bases outside the gene matches: 3. CDR3 loop: CASSEHRGQTEAFF. The CDR3 DNA sequence: TGTGCCAGCAGTGAACACAGGGGGCAGACTGAAGCTTTCTTT.

This clonotype was detected only a few times. This sequence joins TRBV29-1 and TRBJ2-3; 8 nucleotides align to TRBD2. Germline V gene data show CDR1 as SQVTM and CDR2 as ANQGSEA. The CDR3 totals 15 residues. The junction had 9 bases not matched to a gene; V was cut back by 3 bases and J by 4 bases. The CDR3 nucleotides read TGCAGCGTTGAGATTGACGGGAGGGCCGCAGATACGCAGTATTTT. It encodes CSVEIDGRAADTQYF.

This clonotype came up many times. The chain links TRBV5-1 to TRBJ1-1; unclear D gene. This CDR3 region has 14 residues. Germline CDR1 is SGHRS and CDR2 is YFSETQ. Trimming took 0 bases from V and 4 from J, leaving 10 bases between them. CDR3 in DNA: TGCGCCAGCAGCTTGGGACAAGGTGGCACTGAAGCTTTCTTT. It is translated as CASSLGQGGTEAFF.

The V gene is TRBV2, the J gene TRBJ2-2; 8 bases are shared with TRBD1. V lost 8 bases and J lost 3; bases outside the gene matches: 5. Germline CDR1 is SNHLY and CDR2 is FYNNEI. The CDR3 extends over 14 amino acids. CDR3 region: CASLLDRDTGELFF. CDR3 DNA: TGTGCCAGCCTACTGGACAGGGACACCGGGGAGCTGTTTTTT.

The rearrangement links TRBV27 to TRBJ2-5; no definite D call. Germline V gene lookup returns CDR1 MNHEY and CDR2 SMNVEV (reference sequence). Trimming removed 6 bases at V and 4 bases at J, with 12 bases between. The CDR3 runs to 13 residues. CDR3 protein: CASRRRTRETQYF. The CDR3 DNA reads as TGTGCCAGCAGGCGACGGACCAGAGAGACCCAGTACTTC.

The chain has TRBV28 and TRBJ2-3; 11 bases align to TRBD2. The length of the CDR3 is 16 residues. Germline V gives CDR1 MDHEN, CDR2 SYDVKM. The V and J ends lost 6 bases and 5 bases, in that order; junction bases with no gene match: 10. The CDR3: CASSSRTSGSRDTQYF. The CDR3, as DNA: TGTGCCAGCAGCTCACGCACTAGCGGGAGTAGAGATACGCAGTATTTT.

The V call is TRBV20-1, the J call TRBJ1-1; TRBD1 might be the D (6 bases). The CDR3 runs 14 residues. V gave up 0 bases and J gave up 5 bases, with 13 bases separating them. Germline V CDR1 and CDR2: DFQATT, SNEGSKA (reference sequence). CDR3 protein: CSARDQGRGTEAFF. CDR3 DNA sequence: TGCAGTGCTAGAGATCAGGGAAGGGGGACTGAAGCTTTCTTT.

The chain uses TRBV20-1 and TRBJ1-1; no reliable D call. V lost 1 base, J lost 7 bases, and 16 bases lay in between. Germline assignment: CDR1 DFQATT and CDR2 SNEGSKA (reference sequence). The CDR3 loop spans 14 amino acids. The CDR3 sequence is CSARASLNKGEAFF. CDR3 in DNA: TGCAGTGCTAGAGCTTCCCTTAACAAGGGTGAAGCTTTCTTT.

The J gene is TRBJ1-1, the V gene TRBV5-1; the D is unclear. CDR3 length equals 12 residues. V was clipped by 9 bases and J by 1 base, with 10 bases between them. Germline V gives CDR1 SGHRS, CDR2 YFSETQ. As DNA, the CDR3 is TGCGCCACCGGGGATCCGAACACTGAAGCTTTCTTT. Amino acid sequence: CATGDPNTEAFF.

This clonotype was found a few times. V gene TRBV5-1 combines with J gene TRBJ2-1; 9 nucleotides agree with TRBD2. After removal of 2 bases from V and 5 bases from J, the junction contained 8 bases not matched to a gene. The CDR3 sequence is 16 residues long. CDR1 is SGHRS and CDR2 is YFSETQ in the germline V gene. CDR3 sequence reads: CASSLPSGKSDNEQFF. The CDR3 region has the DNA TGCGCCAGCAGCTTACCTAGCGGGAAATCCGACAATGAGCAGTTCTTC. Looking up the rest from reference TRBV5-1 and TRBJ2-1 gives the full variable domain: KAGVTQTPRYLIKTRGQQVTLSCSPISGHRSVSWYQQTPGQGLQFLFEYFSETQRNKGNFPGRFSGRQFSNSRSEMNVSTLELGDSALYLCASSLPSGKSDNEQFFGPGTRLTVL.

This clonotype was seen only a few times. The rearrangement uses TRBV5-1 and TRBJ2-5; D tentatively reads TRBD1 or TRBD2 (5 bases each). Trimming pared 3 bases from V and 3 bases from J, leaving 18 bases between. Germline V gene sequence: CDR1 SGHRS, CDR2 YFSETQ. The CDR3 totals 16 residues. CDR3 sequence (DNA): TGCGCCAGCAGCTGGAACGGTGCCGGGGCCGAAGAGACCCAGTACTTC. Its protein product is CASSWNGAGAEETQYF.

The CDR3 region is CAWDRVASNYGYTF. DNA of the CDR3: TGTGCCTGGGACAGGGTGGCTTCCAACTATGGCTACACCTTC. The rearrangement joins TRBV30 to TRBJ1-2; TRBD1 matches 7 bases. V was pared by 5 bases and J by 2 bases, with 8 bases of the junction left unmatched. CDR1 is GTSNPN, CDR2 SVGIG, per germline (reference sequence). This CDR3 has 14 residues. Complete variable domain (other parts from reference TRBV30 and TRBJ1-2): SQTIHQWPATLVQPVGSPLSLECTVEGTSNPNLYWYRQAAGRGLQLLFYSVGIGQISSEVPQNLSASRPQDRQFILSSKKLLLSDSGFYLCAWDRVASNYGYTFGSGTRLTVV.

This clonotype has a count of ten or more. The chain is built from TRBV11-2 and TRBJ2-7; no reliable D call. The CDR3 totals 12 residues. Germline lookup yields CDR1 SGHAT and CDR2 FQNNGV. CDR3 DNA: TGCGCCAGCAGCTTGGCAGGCTACGAGCAGTACGTC. It encodes CASSLAGYEQYV.

This clonotype was picked up many times. The genes are TRBV7-9 and TRBJ2-5, with 7 bases aligning to TRBD2. The CDR3 totals 16 residues. With V trimmed by 0 bases and J by 3 bases, 7 bases remained unmatched. Per germline, CDR1 SEHNR and CDR2 FQNEAQ (reference sequence). The DNA for the CDR3 is TGTGCCAGCAGCTTAGCGAGAGGGACTACAGAAGAGACCCAGTACTTC. It specifies CASSLARGTTEETQYF.

This clonotype was counted a single time. The chain links TRBV10-3 to TRBJ2-2, with 11 bases identical to TRBD1. Germline CDR1 is ENHRY and CDR2 is SYGVKD. Trimming cost V 10 bases and J 3 bases; bases outside gene matches: 10. The CDR3 contains 16 residues. The CDR3 bases are TGTGCCAACAGCCCCGGGACAGGGGGTGACACCGGGGAGCTGTTTTTT. It encodes CANSPGTGGDTGELFF.

The genes are TRBV19 and TRBJ1-1; D may be TRBD1 (5 bases). V lost 3 bases and J lost 7, with 18 bases in between. In germline, CDR1 is LNHDA, CDR2 SQIVND (reference sequence). The CDR3 runs to 15 residues. The CDR3 reads CASSIWGSLTGEAFF. The CDR3 DNA follows: TGTGCCAGTAGTATTTGGGGGTCCCTTACCGGTGAAGCTTTCTTT.

The chain is built from TRBV5-6 and TRBJ2-6; D remains unclear. Trimming cost V 1 base and J 4 bases, with 9 bases left between them. Per germline, CDR1 SGHDT and CDR2 YYEEEE. The CDR3 has 15 residues. In nucleotides, the CDR3 is TGTGCCAGCAGCTTGACTCCGTCCGGGGCCAACGTCCTGACTTTC. It yields the protein CASSLTPSGANVLTF. Filled out from reference TRBV5-6 and TRBJ2-6, the complete variable domain reads DAGVTQSPTHLIKTRGQQVTLRCSPKSGHDTVSWYQQALGQGPQFIFQYYEEEERQRGNFPDRFSGHQFPNYSSELNVNALLLGDSALYLCASSLTPSGANVLTFGAGSRLTVL.

This clonotype came up once. The chain carries TRBV5-1 and TRBJ1-3; D may be TRBD1 (5 bases). Germline CDR1 SGHRS, CDR2 YFSETQ. V dropped 2 bases and J dropped 4 bases, with 10 bases sitting between them. The CDR3 sequence is 14 residues long. This CDR3 reads CASSFQGQGNTIYF. CDR3 bases: TGCGCCAGCAGCTTCCAGGGCCAGGGAAACACCATATATTTT.

This sequence joins TRBV29-1 and TRBJ2-1, with TRBD2 as a possible D gene (5 bases). The V and J ends lost 4 bases and 3 bases respectively, with 16 bases between them. This CDR3 comprises 15 residues. The germline CDR1 and CDR2 sequences are SQVTM and ANQGSEA. CDR3 DNA: TGCAGCGTTGCCGGACTTCCAACCCTCTACAATGAGCAGTTCTTC. Its translation is CSVAGLPTLYNEQFF.